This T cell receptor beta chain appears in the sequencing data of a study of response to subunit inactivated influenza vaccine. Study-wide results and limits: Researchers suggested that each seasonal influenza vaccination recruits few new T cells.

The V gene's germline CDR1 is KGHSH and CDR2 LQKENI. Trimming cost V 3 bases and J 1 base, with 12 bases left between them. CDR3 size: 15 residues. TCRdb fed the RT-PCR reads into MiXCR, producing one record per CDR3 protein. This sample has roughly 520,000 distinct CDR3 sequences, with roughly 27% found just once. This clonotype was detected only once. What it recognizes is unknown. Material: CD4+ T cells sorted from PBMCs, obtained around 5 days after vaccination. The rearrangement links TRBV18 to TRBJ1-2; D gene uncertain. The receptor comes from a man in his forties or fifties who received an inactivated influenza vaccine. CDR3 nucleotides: TGTGCCAGCTCACCTGGGAAAGAGATTAACTATGGCTACACCTTC. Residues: CASSPGKEINYGYTF.